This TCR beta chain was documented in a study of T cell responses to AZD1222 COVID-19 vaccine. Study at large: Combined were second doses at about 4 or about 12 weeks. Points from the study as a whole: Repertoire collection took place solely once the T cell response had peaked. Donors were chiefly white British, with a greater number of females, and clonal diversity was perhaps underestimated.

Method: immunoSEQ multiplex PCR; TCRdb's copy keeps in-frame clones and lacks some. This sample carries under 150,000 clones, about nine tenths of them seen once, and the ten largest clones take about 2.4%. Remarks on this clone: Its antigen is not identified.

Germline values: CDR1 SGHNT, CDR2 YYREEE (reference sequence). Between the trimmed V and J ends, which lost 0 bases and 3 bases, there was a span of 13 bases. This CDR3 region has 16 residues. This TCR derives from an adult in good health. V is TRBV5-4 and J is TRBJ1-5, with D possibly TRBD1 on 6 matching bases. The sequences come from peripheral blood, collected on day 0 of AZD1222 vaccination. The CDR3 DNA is TGTGCCAGCAGCTTGGATAAGGGGGGCCTCAATCAGCCCCAGCATTTT. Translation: CASSLDKGGLNQPQHF. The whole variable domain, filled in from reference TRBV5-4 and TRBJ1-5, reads ETGVTQSPTHLIKTRGQQVTLRCSSQSGHNTVSWYQQALGQGPQFIFQYYREEENGRGNFPPRFSGLQFPNYSSELNVNALELDDSALYLCASSLDKGGLNQPQHFGDGTRLSIL.